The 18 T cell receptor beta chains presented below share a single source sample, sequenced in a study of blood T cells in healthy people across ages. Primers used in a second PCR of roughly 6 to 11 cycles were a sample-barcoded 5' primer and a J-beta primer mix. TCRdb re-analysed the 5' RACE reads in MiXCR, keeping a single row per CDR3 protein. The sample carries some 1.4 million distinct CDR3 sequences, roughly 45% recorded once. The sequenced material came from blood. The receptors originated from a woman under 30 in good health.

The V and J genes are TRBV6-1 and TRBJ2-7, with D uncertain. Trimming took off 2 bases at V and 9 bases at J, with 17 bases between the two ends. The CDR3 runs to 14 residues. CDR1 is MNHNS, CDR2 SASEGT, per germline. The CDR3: CASSERTVPSGQYF. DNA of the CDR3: TGTGCCAGCAGTGAACGTACGGTCCCTAGTGGGCAGTACTTC.

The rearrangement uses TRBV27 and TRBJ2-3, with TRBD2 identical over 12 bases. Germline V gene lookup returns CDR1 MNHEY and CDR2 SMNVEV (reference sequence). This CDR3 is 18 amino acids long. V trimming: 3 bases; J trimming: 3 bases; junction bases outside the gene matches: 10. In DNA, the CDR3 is TGTGCCAGCAGTTTCCCCGGACTAGCGGGGACGGGAACAGATACGCAGTATTTT. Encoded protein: CASSFPGLAGTGTDTQYF.

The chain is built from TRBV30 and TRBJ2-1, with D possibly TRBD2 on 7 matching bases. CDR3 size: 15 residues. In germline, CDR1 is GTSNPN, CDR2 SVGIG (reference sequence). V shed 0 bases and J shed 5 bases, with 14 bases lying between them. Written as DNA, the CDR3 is TGTGCCTGGAGTGTACAAGGCGGGGGCCACAATGAGCAGTTCTTC. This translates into CAWSVQGGGHNEQFF.

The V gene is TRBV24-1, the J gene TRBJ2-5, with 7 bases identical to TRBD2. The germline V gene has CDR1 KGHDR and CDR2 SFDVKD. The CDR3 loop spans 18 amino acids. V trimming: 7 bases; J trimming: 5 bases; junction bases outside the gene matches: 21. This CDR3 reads CATRVYASGSTNWETQYF. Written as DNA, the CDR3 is TGTGCCACCAGAGTTTACGCTAGCGGCTCCACCAATTGGGAGACCCAGTACTTC.

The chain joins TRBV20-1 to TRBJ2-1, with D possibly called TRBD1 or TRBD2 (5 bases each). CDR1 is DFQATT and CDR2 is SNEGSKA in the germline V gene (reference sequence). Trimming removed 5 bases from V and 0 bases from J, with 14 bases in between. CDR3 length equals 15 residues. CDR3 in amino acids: CSAPSPGTSYNEQFF. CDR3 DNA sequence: TGCAGTGCTCCCTCGCCAGGGACCTCCTACAATGAGCAGTTCTTC.

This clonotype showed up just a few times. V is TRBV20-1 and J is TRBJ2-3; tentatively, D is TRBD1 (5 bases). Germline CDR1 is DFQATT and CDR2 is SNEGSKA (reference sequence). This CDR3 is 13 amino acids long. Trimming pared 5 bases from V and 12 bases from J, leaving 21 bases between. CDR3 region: CSAQGGIEWGQYF. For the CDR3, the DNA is TGCAGTGCTCAGGGTGGGATCGAGTGGGGTCAGTATTTT.

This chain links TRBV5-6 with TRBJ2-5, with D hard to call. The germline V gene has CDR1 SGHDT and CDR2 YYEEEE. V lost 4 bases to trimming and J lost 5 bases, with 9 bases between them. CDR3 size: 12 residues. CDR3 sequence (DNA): TGTGCCAGCAGCCTTCAGTGGGAGACCCAGTACTTC. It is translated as CASSLQWETQYF.

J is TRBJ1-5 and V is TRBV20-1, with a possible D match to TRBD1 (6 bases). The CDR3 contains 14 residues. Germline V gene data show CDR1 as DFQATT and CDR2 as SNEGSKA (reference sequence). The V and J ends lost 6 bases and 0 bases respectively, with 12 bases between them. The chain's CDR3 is CSAQGGGSNQPQHF. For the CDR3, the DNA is TGCAGTGCCCAGGGAGGGGGTAGCAATCAGCCCCAGCATTTT.

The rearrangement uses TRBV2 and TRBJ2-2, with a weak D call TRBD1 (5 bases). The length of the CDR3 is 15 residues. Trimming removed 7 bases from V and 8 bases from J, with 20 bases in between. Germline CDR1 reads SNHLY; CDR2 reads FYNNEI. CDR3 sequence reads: CASTLYGASTGELFF. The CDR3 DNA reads TGTGCCAGCACCCTCTATGGGGCGTCGACAGGGGAGCTGTTTTTT.

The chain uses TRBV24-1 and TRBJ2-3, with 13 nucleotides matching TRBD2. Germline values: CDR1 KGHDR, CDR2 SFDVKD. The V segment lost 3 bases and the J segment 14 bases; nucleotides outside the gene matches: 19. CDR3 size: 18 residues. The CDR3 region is CATSDVTVGTSGIERMYF. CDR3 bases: TGTGCCACCAGTGATGTAACCGTCGGGACTAGCGGGATTGAGAGGATGTATTTT.

The CDR3 spells CRQYRGRMNTEAFF. The CDR3 coding sequence is TGCAGGCAATACAGGGGCCGTATGAACACTGAAGCTTTCTTT. This chain connects TRBV20-1 to TRBJ1-1, with TRBD1 identical over 7 bases. The CDR3 runs to 14 residues. The germline gives CDR1 DFQATT, CDR2 SNEGSKA (reference sequence).

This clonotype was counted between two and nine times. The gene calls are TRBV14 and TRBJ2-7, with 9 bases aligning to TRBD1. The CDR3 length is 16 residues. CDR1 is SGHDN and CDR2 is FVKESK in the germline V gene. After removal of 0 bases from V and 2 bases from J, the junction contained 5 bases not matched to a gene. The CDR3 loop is CASSQDPGQGPYEQYF. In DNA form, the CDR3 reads TGTGCCAGCAGCCAAGACCCCGGACAGGGGCCCTACGAGCAGTACTTC.

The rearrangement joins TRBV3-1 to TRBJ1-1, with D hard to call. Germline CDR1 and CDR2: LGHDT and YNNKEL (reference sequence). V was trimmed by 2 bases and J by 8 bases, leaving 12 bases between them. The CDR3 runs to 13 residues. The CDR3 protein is CASSQSGREEAFF. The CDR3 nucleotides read TGTGCCAGCAGCCAATCTGGGAGGGAAGAAGCTTTCTTT.

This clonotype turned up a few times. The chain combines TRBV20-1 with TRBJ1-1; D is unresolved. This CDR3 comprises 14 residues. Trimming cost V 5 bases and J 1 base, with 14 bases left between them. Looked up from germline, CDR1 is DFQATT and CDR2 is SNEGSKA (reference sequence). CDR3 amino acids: CSAFEGRTNTEAFF. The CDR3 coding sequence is TGCAGTGCTTTCGAGGGCAGAACGAACACTGAAGCTTTCTTT.

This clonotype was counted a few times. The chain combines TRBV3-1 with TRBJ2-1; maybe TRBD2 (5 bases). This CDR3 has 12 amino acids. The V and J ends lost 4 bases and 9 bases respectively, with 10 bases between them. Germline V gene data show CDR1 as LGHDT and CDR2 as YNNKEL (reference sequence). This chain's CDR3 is CASSPAGSEQFF. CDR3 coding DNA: TGTGCCAGCAGCCCCGCTGGGAGTGAGCAGTTCTTC.

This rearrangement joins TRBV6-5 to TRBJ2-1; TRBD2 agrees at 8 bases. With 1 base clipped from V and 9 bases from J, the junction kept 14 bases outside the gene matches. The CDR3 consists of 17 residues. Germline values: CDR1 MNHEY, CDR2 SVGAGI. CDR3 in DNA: TGTGCCAGCAGTTACTACCTACCGGGACTAGGTGTGAGTGAGCAGTTCTTC. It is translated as CASSYYLPGLGVSEQFF.

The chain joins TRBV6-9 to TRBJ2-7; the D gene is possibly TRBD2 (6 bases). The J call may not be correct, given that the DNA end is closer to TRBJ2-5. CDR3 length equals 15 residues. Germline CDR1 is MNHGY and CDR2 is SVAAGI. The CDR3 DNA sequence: TGTGCCAGCAGCTTCCAGACTAGTTCAAGGGAGACCCAGTACTTC. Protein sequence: CASSFQTSSRETQYF.

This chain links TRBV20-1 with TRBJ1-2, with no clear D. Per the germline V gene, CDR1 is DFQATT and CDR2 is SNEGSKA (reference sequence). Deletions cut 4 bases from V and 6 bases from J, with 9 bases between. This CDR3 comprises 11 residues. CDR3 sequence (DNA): TGCAGTGCTATTTCGGGCGATGGCTACACCTTC. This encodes CSAISGDGYTF.